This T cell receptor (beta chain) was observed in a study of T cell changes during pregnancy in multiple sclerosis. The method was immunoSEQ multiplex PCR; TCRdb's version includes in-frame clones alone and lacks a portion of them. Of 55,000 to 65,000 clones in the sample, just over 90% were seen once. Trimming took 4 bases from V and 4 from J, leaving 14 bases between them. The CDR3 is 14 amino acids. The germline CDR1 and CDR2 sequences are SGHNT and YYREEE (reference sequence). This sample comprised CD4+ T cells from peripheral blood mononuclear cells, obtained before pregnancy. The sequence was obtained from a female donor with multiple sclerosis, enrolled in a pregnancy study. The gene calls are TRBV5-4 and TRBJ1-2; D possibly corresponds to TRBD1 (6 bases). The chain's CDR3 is CASSIPGQSYGYTF. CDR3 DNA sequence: TGTGCCAGCAGCATACCTGGACAGAGCTATGGCTACACCTTC.